This T cell receptor (beta chain) appears in the sequencing data of a study of blood T cell repertoires in COVID-19 (dated by TCRdb to between 2020 and 2021). As for the study more broadly: Samples covering the acute and convalescent phases of COVID-19 were provided by collaborators in the United States, Italy and Spain. The material from the prospective study consisted of cDNA or gDNA derived from T cells, B-cell-depleted T cells, or PBMCs. Subjects who had been exposed to COVID-19, were actively infected with it, or had recovered from it provided the deeply sampled blood TCRbeta repertoires that made up the dataset. The repertoires were made available in a free public database intended to serve as a resource for research on the immune response to SARS-CoV-2. The samples were drawn from two sources: the first 160 participants of the ongoing ImmuneRACE study, and 1,000 to 1,500 subjects contributed by 6 global collaborators. Nearly every sample came with metadata listing a de-identified subject ID, COVID-19 status, age in years and sex. Where available, HLA class I and class II types were taken from metadata supplied by the sample provider and were not determined by assay-based typing. The research as a whole found: Clinical and demographic metadata were provided uncurated, with the amount varying by source and participant.

TCRbeta CDR3 regions were amplified from genomic DNA using the immunoSEQ Assay, a bias-controlled multiplex PCR. Per the source publication's procedure: The number of nucleated cells in each sample was estimated by amplification of reference gene primers within the assay. To quantify the absolute abundance of each unique TCRbeta CDR3 rearrangement, sequence reads were collapsed and filtered. Productive Simpson clonality was computed per sample as the square root of Simpson's diversity index over productive rearrangements. The table was pulled from immuneACCESS by TCRdb, which kept in-frame rearrangements only. Such tables lose some clones; where checked, under half of the loss comes from unresolved V genes, and the rest has no known cause. That table furnishes V, J and clone size, whereas the DNA furnished D and trimming. For this sample there are about 200,000 clones; 65% to 90% appear just once. Approximately 2.4% of the sample is held by the ten biggest clonotypes.

With regard to this clone: Its specific antigen is unknown. Base quality data are lacking; no much larger clone is found one base away.

Taken from cysteine to phenylalanine, the CDR3 has 15 residues. Only the CDR3 DNA is retained, 45 bases long and in frame from the first base. CDR1 and CDR2 are drawn from the germline V gene (reference sequence): DFQATT, SNEGSKA. V and J lose 3 bases and 0 bases, and a span of 14 bases separates them. At one collaborating source in Seattle, patients were enrolled during active infection and were followed longitudinally through the course of disease. Each collaborating institution followed its own protocols to collect whole blood in K2EDTA tubes. Collaborator samples were shipped for TCRbeta analysis as frozen whole blood, isolated PBMCs, or DNA extracted from either sample type.

What was sequenced was peripheral blood. This sequence originates from a woman in her 70s with COVID-19, enrolled during active disease. The chain uses TRBV20-1 and TRBJ1-2; possibly the D gene is TRBD1, per 5 matching bases. The CDR3 protein: CSASGSGLPNYGYTF. The DNA is as follows: TGCAGTGCTAGTGGGTCAGGGCTCCCTAACTATGGCTACACCTTC.